The following is a T cell receptor beta chain sequence with its context. As yet, its antigen is unknown. Generated by immunoSEQ multiplex PCR, the TCRdb table keeps only in-frame clones and is missing some. Altogether approximately 84,000 clones are present, about 95% being singletons, with the ten largest covering less than 20%. This record comes from a study of siplizumab effects on memory and regulatory T cells. Findings and caveats of the study: Alloreactive clones mapping to unstimulated subsets formed only a minor fraction.

The CDR3 loop spans 15 amino acids. Germline V gene sequence: CDR1 ENHRY, CDR2 SYGVKD. Trimming at V came to 0 bases and at J to 5 bases, leaving 6 bases not matched to a gene. This receptor was taken from a human donor in good health. The sample was CD8+ T cells sorted from blood. The rearrangement links TRBV10-3 to TRBJ2-7; TRBD2 matches 8 bases. CDR3 loop: CAISESSGTRDEQYF. The CDR3 nucleotides read TGTGCCATCAGTGAGTCATCCGGGACTAGAGACGAGCAGTACTTC.